This T cell receptor (beta chain) is from a study of control samples from healthy donors and cancer patients. Repertoires were generated with immunoSEQ multiplex PCR, while TCRdb's copy carries only in-frame clones and drops some. The sample contains some 94,000 clones, roughly 86% of which appear only once. The germline V gene encodes CDR1 KGHDR and CDR2 SFDVKD. CDR3 length: 13 residues. V was clipped by 8 bases and J by 2 bases; unmatched bases: 4. The receptor was isolated from a woman between 50 and 59 years old in good health. The specimen was blood. V is TRBV24-1 and J is TRBJ2-7, with TRBD1 matching over 8 bases. The CDR3 DNA follows: TGTGCCACCAACGCGACAGGGGCCTACGAGCAGTACTTC. Residues: CATNATGAYEQYF.